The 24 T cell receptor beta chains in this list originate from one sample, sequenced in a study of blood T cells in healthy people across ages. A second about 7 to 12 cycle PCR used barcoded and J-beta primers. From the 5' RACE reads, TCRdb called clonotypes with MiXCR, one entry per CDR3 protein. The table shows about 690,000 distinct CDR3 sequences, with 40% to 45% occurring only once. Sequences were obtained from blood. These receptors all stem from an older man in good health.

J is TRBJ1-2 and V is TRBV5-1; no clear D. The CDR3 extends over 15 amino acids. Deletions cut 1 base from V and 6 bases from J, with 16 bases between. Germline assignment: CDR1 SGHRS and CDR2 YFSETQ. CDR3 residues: CASSLLAYPTDGYTF. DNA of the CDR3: TGCGCCAGCAGCTTGTTGGCCTACCCGACGGATGGCTACACCTTC.

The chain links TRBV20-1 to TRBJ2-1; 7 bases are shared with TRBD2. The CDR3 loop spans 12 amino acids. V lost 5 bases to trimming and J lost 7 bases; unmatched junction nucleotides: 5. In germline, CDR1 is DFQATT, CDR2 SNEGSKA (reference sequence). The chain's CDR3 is CSAGSGVNEQFF. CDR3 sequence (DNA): TGCAGTGCTGGCAGCGGGGTAAATGAGCAGTTCTTC.

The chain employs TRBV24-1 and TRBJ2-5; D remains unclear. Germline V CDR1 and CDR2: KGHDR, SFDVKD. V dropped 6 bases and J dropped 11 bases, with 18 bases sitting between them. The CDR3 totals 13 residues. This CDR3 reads CATSSSRYNEQYF. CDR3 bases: TGTGCCACCAGTTCGAGCAGATACAATGAGCAGTACTTC.

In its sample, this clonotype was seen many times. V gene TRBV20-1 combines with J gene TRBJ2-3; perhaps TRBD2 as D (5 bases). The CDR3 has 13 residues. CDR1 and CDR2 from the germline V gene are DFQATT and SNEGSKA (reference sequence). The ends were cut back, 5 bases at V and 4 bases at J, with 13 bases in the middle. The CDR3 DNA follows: TGCAGTGCTTACCGGGGTAACTCAGATACGCAGTATTTT. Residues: CSAYRGNSDTQYF.

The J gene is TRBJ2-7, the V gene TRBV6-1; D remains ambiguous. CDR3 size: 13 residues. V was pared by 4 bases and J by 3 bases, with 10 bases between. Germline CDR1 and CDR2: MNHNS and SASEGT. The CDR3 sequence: CASSAQEGYEQYF. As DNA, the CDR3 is TGTGCCAGCAGTGCCCAAGAAGGCTACGAGCAGTACTTC.

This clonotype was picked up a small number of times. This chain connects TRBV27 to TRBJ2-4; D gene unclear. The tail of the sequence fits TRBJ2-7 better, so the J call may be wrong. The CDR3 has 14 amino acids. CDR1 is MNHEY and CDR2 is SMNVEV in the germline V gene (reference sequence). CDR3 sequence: CASSFGLVGNEQYF. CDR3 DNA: TGTGCCAGCAGTTTTGGGCTAGTTGGGAACGAGCAGTACTTC.

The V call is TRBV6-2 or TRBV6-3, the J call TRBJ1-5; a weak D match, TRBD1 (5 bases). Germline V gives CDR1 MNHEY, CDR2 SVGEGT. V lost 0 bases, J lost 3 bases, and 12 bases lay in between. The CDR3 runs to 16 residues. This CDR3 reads CASSYSSYRYNQPQHF. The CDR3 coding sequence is TGTGCCAGCAGTTACTCGTCCTACAGGTACAATCAGCCCCAGCATTTT.

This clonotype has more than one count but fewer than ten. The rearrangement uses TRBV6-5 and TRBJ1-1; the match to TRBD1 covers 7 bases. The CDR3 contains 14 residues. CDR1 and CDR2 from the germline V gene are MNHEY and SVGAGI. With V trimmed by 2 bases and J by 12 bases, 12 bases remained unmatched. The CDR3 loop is CASSYQGGPWPSFF. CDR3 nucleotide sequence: TGTGCCAGCAGTTACCAGGGGGGCCCATGGCCCTCTTTCTTT.

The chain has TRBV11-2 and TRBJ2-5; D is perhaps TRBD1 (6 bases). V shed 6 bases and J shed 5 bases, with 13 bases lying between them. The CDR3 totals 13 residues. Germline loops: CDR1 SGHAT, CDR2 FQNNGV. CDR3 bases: TGTGCCAGCAGATCACAGGGATACGAGACCCAGTACTTC. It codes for CASRSQGYETQYF.

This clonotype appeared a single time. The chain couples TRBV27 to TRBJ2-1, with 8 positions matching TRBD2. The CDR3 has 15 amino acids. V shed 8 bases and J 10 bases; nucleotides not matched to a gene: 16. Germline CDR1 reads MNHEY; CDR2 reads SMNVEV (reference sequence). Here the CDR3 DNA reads TGTGCCAGCTACTCACTTGGTAGCGGGGAGCCGGAGCAGTTCTTC. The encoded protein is CASYSLGSGEPEQFF.

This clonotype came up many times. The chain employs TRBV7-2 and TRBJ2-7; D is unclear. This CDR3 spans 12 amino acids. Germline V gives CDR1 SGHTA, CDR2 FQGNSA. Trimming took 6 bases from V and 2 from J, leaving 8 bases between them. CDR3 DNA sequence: TGTGCCAGCAGTCTCCTCGCCTACGAGCAGTACTTC. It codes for CASSLLAYEQYF.

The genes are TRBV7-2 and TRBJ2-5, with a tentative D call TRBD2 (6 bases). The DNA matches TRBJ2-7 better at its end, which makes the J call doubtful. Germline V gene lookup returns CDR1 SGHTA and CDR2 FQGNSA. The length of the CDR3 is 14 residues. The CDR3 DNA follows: TGTGCCAGCAGCGCACCCTACGGGGGTTACGAGCAGTACTTC. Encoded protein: CASSAPYGGYEQYF.

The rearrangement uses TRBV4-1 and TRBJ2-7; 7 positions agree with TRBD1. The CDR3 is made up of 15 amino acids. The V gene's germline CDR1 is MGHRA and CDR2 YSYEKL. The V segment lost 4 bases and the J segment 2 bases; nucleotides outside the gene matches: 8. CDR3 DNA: TGCGCCAGCAGCCTACTAATGGGGACAGCCTACGAGCAGTACTTC. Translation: CASSLLMGTAYEQYF.

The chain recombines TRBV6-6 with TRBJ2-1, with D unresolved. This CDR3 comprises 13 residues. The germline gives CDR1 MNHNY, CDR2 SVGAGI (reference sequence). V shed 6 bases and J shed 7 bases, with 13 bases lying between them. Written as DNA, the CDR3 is TGTGCCAGCAGCCCAAGCTCTACAAATGAGCAGTTCTTC. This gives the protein CASSPSSTNEQFF.

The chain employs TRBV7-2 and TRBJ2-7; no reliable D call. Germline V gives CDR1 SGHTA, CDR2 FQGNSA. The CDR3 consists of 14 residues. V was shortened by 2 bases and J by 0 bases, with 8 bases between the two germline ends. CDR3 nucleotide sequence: TGTGCCAGCAGCTTATTGGTAAGCTCCTACGAGCAGTACTTC. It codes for CASSLLVSSYEQYF.

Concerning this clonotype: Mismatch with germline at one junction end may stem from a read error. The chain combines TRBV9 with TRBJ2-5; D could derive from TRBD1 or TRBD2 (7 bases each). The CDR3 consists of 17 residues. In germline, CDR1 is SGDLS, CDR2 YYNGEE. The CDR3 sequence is CVSSVAGGGDLQETQYF. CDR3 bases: TGTGTCAGCAGCGTAGCAGGGGGGGGAGATCTCCAAGAGACCCAGTACTTC.

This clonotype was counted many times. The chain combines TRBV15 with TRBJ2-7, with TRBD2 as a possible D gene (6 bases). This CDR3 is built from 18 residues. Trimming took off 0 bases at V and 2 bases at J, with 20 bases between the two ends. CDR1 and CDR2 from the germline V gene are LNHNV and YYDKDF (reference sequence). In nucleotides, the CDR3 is TGTGCCACCAGCAGAGATCAATCGGCGGGGCTCTTCGCCTACGAGCAGTACTTC. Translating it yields CATSRDQSAGLFAYEQYF.

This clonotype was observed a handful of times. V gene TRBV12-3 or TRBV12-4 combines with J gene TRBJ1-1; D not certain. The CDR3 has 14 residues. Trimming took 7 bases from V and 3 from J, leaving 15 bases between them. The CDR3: CASMDKGTHTEAFF. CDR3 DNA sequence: TGTGCCAGCATGGATAAGGGTACGCACACTGAAGCTTTCTTT.

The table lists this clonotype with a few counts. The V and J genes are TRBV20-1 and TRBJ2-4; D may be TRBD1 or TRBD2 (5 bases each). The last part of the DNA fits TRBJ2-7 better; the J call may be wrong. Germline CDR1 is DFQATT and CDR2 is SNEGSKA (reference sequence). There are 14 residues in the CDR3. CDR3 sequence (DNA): TGCAGTGCTGCCCTTGGGACGCCCCGCTCCGAGCAGTACTTC. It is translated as CSAALGTPRSEQYF.

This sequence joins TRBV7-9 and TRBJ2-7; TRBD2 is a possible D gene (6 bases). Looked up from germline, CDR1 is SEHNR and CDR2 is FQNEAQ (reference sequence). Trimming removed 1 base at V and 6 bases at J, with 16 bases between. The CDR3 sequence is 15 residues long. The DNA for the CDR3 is TGTGCCAGCAGCTTAGTATTGTCCGGACTAACCGAGCAGTACTTC. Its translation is CASSLVLSGLTEQYF.

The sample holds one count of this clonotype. CDR3 amino acids: CATSDPANREDTQYF. CDR3 bases: TGTGCCACCAGTGATCCCGCCAACAGGGAAGATACGCAGTATTTT. The V and J genes are TRBV24-1 and TRBJ2-3; TRBD1 might be the D (6 bases). CDR3 length equals 15 residues. The germline gives CDR1 KGHDR, CDR2 SFDVKD. The V end lost 3 bases, the J end lost 5 bases, and 14 bases lay between the germline ends.

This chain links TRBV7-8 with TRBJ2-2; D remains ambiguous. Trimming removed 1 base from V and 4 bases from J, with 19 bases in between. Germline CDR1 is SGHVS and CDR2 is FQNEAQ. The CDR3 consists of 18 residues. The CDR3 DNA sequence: TGTGCCAGCAGCTTAGTACGCCGACCAGAATGGGGCACCGGGGAGCTGTTTTTT. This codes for CASSLVRRPEWGTGELFF.

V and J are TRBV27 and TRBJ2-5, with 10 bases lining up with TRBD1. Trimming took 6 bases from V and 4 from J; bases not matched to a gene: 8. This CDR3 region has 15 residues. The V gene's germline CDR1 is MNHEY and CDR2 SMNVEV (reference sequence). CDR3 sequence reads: CASSQDRGIRETQYF. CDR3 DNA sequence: TGTGCCAGCAGCCAGGACAGGGGGATTAGAGAGACCCAGTACTTC.

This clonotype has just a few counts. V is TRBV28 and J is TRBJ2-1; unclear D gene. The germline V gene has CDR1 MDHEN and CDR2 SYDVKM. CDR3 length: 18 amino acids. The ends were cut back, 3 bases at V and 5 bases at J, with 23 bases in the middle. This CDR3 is CASSLVQTLGFVDNEQFF. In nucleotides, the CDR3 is TGTGCCAGCAGTTTGGTGCAGACCCTGGGTTTTGTTGACAATGAGCAGTTCTTC.